Listed below are T cell receptor beta chains from one sample, sequenced in a study of a mutant IDH1 vaccine in newly diagnosed glioma. The protocol was immunoSEQ multiplex PCR, while the TCRdb copy is restricted to in-frame clones and leaves out a portion. Among 40,000 or so clones listed, approximately 93% were seen once. These TCRs are of unknown antigen specificity. Sequencing used PBMCs, obtained from a glioma patient whose treatment included an IDH1 peptide vaccine. The receptors stem from a man aged 50 or older with glioma. Both conserved end residues are part of each CDR3. Each record gives: V gene, clone size, D gene, J gene, CDR3 DNA, CDR3 protein. The D gene is left open where the match is weak. Where a row states a size, it is once, few, many or the class of an expanded clone; other rows omit it.

TRBV7-9	NA	NA	TRBJ1-1	TGTGCCAGCAGCCCGGGCAGGGCCAACACTGAAGCTTTCTTT	CASSPGRANTEAFF
TRBV5-5	NA	NA	TRBJ1-1	TGTGCCAGCCAGATTGGGGGCGACACTGAAGCTTTCTTT	CASQIGGDTEAFF
TRBV19	few	NA	TRBJ2-1	TGTGCCAGCGCACGTAGGGCTTCTCAAACGGGTGAGCAGTTCTTC	CASARRASQTGEQFF
TRBV29-1	large	NA	TRBJ2-3	TGCAGCGTTGAAAAGGGGGATACGCAGTATTTT	CSVEKGDTQYF
TRBV4-3	NA	NA	TRBJ2-7	TGCGCCAGCAGCCACGGAACCGGGATTTCCTACGAGCAGTACTTC	CASSHGTGISYEQYF
TRBV4-1	NA	NA	TRBJ2-3	TGCGCCAGCAGCTCGTGGACCTTGCGGGATACGCAGTATTTT	CASSSWTLRDTQYF
TRBV27	NA	NA	TRBJ2-1	TGTGCCAGCGTGCTCTACAATGAGCAGTTCTTC	CASVLYNEQFF
TRBV5-1	NA	NA	TRBJ2-5	TGCGCCAGCAGCTTGGGAAGGGCAGAGACCCAGTACTTC	CASSLGRAETQYF
TRBV6-1	NA	NA	TRBJ2-7	TGTGCCAGCAGTAGACAGGTGGGCTACGAGCAGTACTTC	CASSRQVGYEQYF
TRBV4-3	NA	TRBD2	TRBJ2-3	TGCGCCAGCAGCCCGGGGGGGGGCCTAGATACGCAGTATTTT	CASSPGGGLDTQYF
TRBV20-1	NA	NA	TRBJ2-1	TGCAGTGCTCCAAACTATTATATGCTCTTC	CSAPNYYMLF
TRBV7-2	NA	NA	TRBJ1-4	TGTGCCAGCAGCACCGGACAGAGAACTAATGAAAAACTGTTTTTT	CASSTGQRTNEKLFF
TRBV18	NA	TRBD1	TRBJ2-7	TGTGCCAGCTCACCGGAGACAGGGGCTTACGAGCAGTACTTC	CASSPETGAYEQYF
TRBV6-6	NA	NA	TRBJ2-7	TGTGCCAGCTCCGGTAGGGGTTACTTC	CASSGRGYF
TRBV2	NA	NA	TRBJ1-1	TGTGCCAGCACCTGGGGCGGAAACACTGAAGCTTTCTTT	CASTWGGNTEAFF
TRBV5-1	NA	NA	TRBJ2-3	TGCGCCAGCAGCTTGGCCAGGGCAGGGGACGACACAGATACGCAGTATTTT	CASSLARAGDDTDTQYF
TRBV7-2	NA	TRBD2	TRBJ2-7	TGTGCCAGCAGACCACGACTAGCGCAAACCTACGAGCAGTACTTC	CASRPRLAQTYEQYF
TRBV5-1	NA	TRBD2	TRBJ2-5	TGCGCCAGCAGCATGGGGGGTTGGGAGGGTCGCCAAGAGACCCAGTACTTC	CASSMGGWEGRQETQYF
TRBV11-2	NA	TRBD2	TRBJ2-7	TGTGCCAGCAGCCCGCGGGCGGGGGAGGTCGAGCAGTACTTC	CASSPRAGEVEQYF
TRBV7-2	NA	NA	TRBJ2-7	TGTGCCAGCAGCTTTCCGGGCCTCTACGAGCAGTACTTC	CASSFPGLYEQYF
TRBV18	NA	TRBD2	TRBJ2-3	TGTGCCAGCTCACCCGGACTAGCGGTCACAGATACGCAGTATTTT	CASSPGLAVTDTQYF
TRBV5-1	NA	TRBD1	TRBJ2-2	TGCGCCAGCAGCTTCGCGGGACAGGGCACCGGGGAGCTGTTTTTT	CASSFAGQGTGELFF
TRBV27	NA	TRBD2	TRBJ2-1	TGTGCCAGCTGTGGAACTAGCGGGAGCCCCTACAATGAGCAGTTCTTC	CASCGTSGSPYNEQFF
TRBV14	NA	TRBD2	TRBJ2-7	TGTGCCAGCAGCCTCGTCGCGGGAGCCTACGAGCAGTACTTC	CASSLVAGAYEQYF
TRBV5-1	NA	NA	TRBJ2-2	TGCGCCAGCAGCTTGGTCGGGGAGAACACCGGGGAGCTGTTTTTT	CASSLVGENTGELFF
TRBV5-1	NA	NA	TRBJ2-5	TGCGCCAGCAGCGGAACAACAGGGTCGGTAGGAGAGACCCAGTACTTC	CASSGTTGSVGETQYF
TRBV27	NA	TRBD2	TRBJ2-7	TGTGCCAGCAGCCGAACCGGGACTAGCGGGAGTCAAGCCTACGAGCAGTACTTC	CASSRTGTSGSQAYEQYF
TRBV9	NA	TRBD2	TRBJ2-3	TGTGCCAGCAGCTCCGGACTAGCGGCCACAGATACGCAGTATTTT	CASSSGLAATDTQYF
TRBV7-2	NA	NA	TRBJ2-7	TGTGCCAGCAGCTTATGGGCCGGGGGAACCTACGAGCAGTACTTC	CASSLWAGGTYEQYF
TRBV4-2	NA	TRBD1	TRBJ2-2	TGTGCCAGCAGCCCTGGACAGGGAAACACCGGGGAGCTGTTTTTT	CASSPGQGNTGELFF
TRBV9	once	TRBD2	TRBJ2-1	TGTGCCAGCAGCGTTAGCGGGAGCTCCTACAATGAGCAGTTCTTC	CASSVSGSSYNEQFF
TRBV19	NA	TRBD2	TRBJ2-5	TGTGCCAGTAGGCAAGCGGGGGAGACCCAGTACTTC	CASRQAGETQYF
TRBV7-3	NA	NA	TRBJ1-1	TGTGCCAGCAGCCGAAGCGGGGGGACTGAAGCTTTCTTT	CASSRSGGTEAFF